This T cell receptor beta chain was found in a study of T cells in Graves' hyperthyroidism and ophthalmopathy. From RNA transcripts, TCR beta CDR3 regions were amplified. When the TCR CDR3 underwent first-round RT-PCR, the HTBI primer set was used. TCRdb re-called the multiplex PCR reads through MiXCR, storing one row per CDR3 protein. The sample holds about 360,000 distinct CDR3 sequences, approximately 14% seen once. The CDR3 extends over 13 amino acids. In germline, CDR1 is SGHRS, CDR2 YFSETQ. V was cut by 4 bases and J by 3 bases, with 11 bases left in between. Many counts were recorded for this clonotype.

The TCR was taken from a woman between 18 and 29 years old with Graves' hyperthyroidism that later progressed to Graves' ophthalmopathy. The chain recombines TRBV5-1 with TRBJ2-7; D may be TRBD1 or TRBD2 (6 bases each). The specimen sequenced was blood. The CDR3 spells CASSPGAVYEQYF. The CDR3 region has the DNA TGCGCCAGCAGCCCGGGGGCGGTCTACGAGCAGTACTTC.